These T cell receptor beta chains were read from a single sample in a study of blood T cell repertoires in COVID-19. Libraries were prepared by immunoSEQ multiplex PCR; TCRdb keeps only in-frame clonotypes and omits some of them. The data show roughly 160,000 clones, with about 90% seen just once and about 7% held by the top ten. Input material: PBMCs or T cells enriched from blood (not recorded which). These receptors all come from a woman aged 45-60 years who had recovered from COVID-19. The CDR3 runs from the conserved cysteine through the conserved F or W. D genes are given only for firm matches. Not all rows give a size; the values are once, few, many and, for expanded clones, a class.

clone_size cdr3_length j_call d_call v_call cdr3_aa cdr3_nt
once 11 TRBJ2-1 - TRBV10-3 CAISSSVRQFF TGTGCCATCAGCTCTAGCGTGAGGCAGTTCTTC
- 14 TRBJ2-7 TRBD1 TRBV6-2/TRBV6-3 CASSYRTGSYEQYF TGTGCCAGCAGTTACCGGACAGGGTCATACGAGCAGTACTTC
few 17 TRBJ2-1 TRBD2 TRBV11-3 CASSLGGGREASNEQFF TGTGCCAGCAGCTTAGGGGGAGGGCGGGAGGCCTCCAATGAGCAGTTCTTC
- 15 TRBJ1-2 TRBD1 TRBV27 CASSSGQGDNYGYTF TGTGCCAGCAGTTCCGGACAGGGGGATAACTATGGCTACACCTTC
- 14 TRBJ2-5 TRBD1 TRBV5-4 CASSNWDREETQYF TGTGCCAGCAGCAATTGGGACAGAGAAGAGACCCAGTACTTC
- 15 TRBJ1-2 TRBD1 TRBV19 CASTRPSTGDYGYTF TGTGCCAGTACCCGACCGAGTACAGGGGACTATGGCTACACCTTC
- 17 TRBJ2-2 - TRBV29-1 CSVEAPGRGYHTGELFF TGCAGCGTTGAGGCCCCAGGCAGGGGTTACCACACCGGGGAGCTGTTTTTT
- 15 TRBJ1-5 TRBD1 TRBV11-2 CASSLGGGYNQPQHF TGTGCCAGCAGCTTAGGAGGGGGCTATAACCAGCCCCAGCATTTT
- 13 TRBJ2-1 - TRBV6-5 CASSPRTGNEQFF TGTGCCAGCAGTCCCCGGACTGGGAATGAGCAGTTCTTC
- 12 TRBJ2-3 - TRBV7-2 CASSPYTDTQYF TGTGCCAGCAGCCCCTACACAGATACGCAGTATTTT
- 15 TRBJ1-6 - TRBV27 CASSLGQALNSPLHF TGTGCCAGCAGTTTAGGGCAGGCCCTTAATTCACCCCTCCACTTT
few 14 TRBJ1-2 - TRBV10-3 CAIKGVDMGYGYTF TGTGCCATCAAAGGGGTGGATATGGGCTATGGCTACACCTTC
- 14 TRBJ1-1 TRBD1 TRBV29-1 CSVESDRGHTEAFF TGCAGCGTTGAATCGGACAGGGGTCACACTGAAGCTTTCTTT
- 15 TRBJ2-6 - TRBV19 CASRRANSGANVLTF TGTGCCAGTAGGAGGGCAAACTCTGGGGCCAACGTCCTGACTTTC
- 19 TRBJ2-1 TRBD2 TRBV5-1 CASSLGGPFPMREVLEQFF TGCGCCAGTAGCTTGGGAGGGCCCTTTCCTATGAGGGAAGTACTGGAGCAGTTCTTC
- 13 TRBJ1-1 - TRBV12-3/TRBV12-4 CASSYGGGTEAFF TGTGCCAGCAGTTACGGGGGGGGCACTGAAGCTTTCTTT
- 15 TRBJ2-3 TRBD2 TRBV30 CAWRGLAALTDTQYF TGTGCCTGGAGGGGACTAGCGGCTCTCACAGATACGCAGTATTTT
- 14 TRBJ1-6 - TRBV10-3 CAISITGSNSPLHF TGTGCCATCAGCATCACAGGGAGCAATTCACCCCTCCACTTT
few 16 TRBJ2-3 - TRBV19 CASSDRSRSGTDTQYF TGTGCCAGTAGTGACAGGTCCCGGTCTGGGACAGATACGCAGTATTTT
- 15 TRBJ2-7 - TRBV7-2 CASSPLASTGDEQYF TGTGCCAGCAGCCCATTAGCTTCGACAGGAGACGAGCAGTACTTC
- 14 TRBJ1-2 - TRBV7-8 CASSRGEQNYGYTF TGTGCCAGCAGCCGCGGGGAACAGAACTATGGCTACACCTTC
- 13 TRBJ2-7 TRBD1 TRBV5-4 CASSLDRGYEQYF TGTGCCAGCAGCTTGGACAGGGGTTACGAGCAGTACTTC
- 15 TRBJ2-1 TRBD2 TRBV3-1/TRBV3-2 CASSQETSVENEQFF TGTGCCAGCAGCCAAGAAACTAGCGTCGAGAATGAGCAGTTCTTC
- 16 TRBJ1-6 - TRBV5-1 CASSSPPGETDSPLHF TGCGCCAGCAGCTCCCCCCCCGGGGAGACGGATTCACCCCTCCACTTT
- 18 TRBJ2-2 TRBD2 TRBV5-4 CASSHGGSGRPNTGELFF TGTGCCAGCAGCCACGGGGGTAGCGGGAGACCGAACACCGGGGAGCTGTTTTTT
- 14 TRBJ2-7 TRBD2 TRBV27 CASSLSGSPYEQYF TGTGCCAGCAGTTTAAGCGGGAGCCCCTACGAGCAGTACTTC
- 14 TRBJ2-1 - TRBV14 CASRRAGETNEQFF TGTGCCAGCAGGCGGGCAGGGGAAACCAATGAGCAGTTCTTC
- 15 TRBJ1-5 TRBD1 TRBV6-5 CASSTDRGLRQPQHF TGTGCCAGCAGTACGGACAGGGGGCTCCGTCAGCCCCAGCATTTT
- 13 TRBJ1-1 - TRBV18 CASSPPPGDEAFF TGTGCCAGCTCACCCCCCCCTGGAGACGAAGCTTTCTTT
- 11 TRBJ2-2 - TRBV10-2 CASSSVGELFF TGCGCCAGCAGTTCCGTCGGGGAGCTGTTTTTT
- 13 TRBJ1-2 - TRBV7-9 CASSPGGRIGYTF TGTGCCAGCAGCCCCGGGGGGCGAATCGGCTACACCTTC
- 15 TRBJ2-6 - TRBV24-1 CATSDSGAGANVLTF TGTGCCACCAGTGATTCAGGGGCTGGGGCCAACGTCCTGACTTTC
- 15 TRBJ1-1 - TRBV2 CASRITRGWGTEAFF TGTGCCAGCAGGATTACTAGGGGGTGGGGCACTGAAGCTTTCTTT
- 15 TRBJ1-3 - TRBV25-1 CASSEYGGAGNTIYF TGTGCCAGCAGTGAATACGGAGGGGCTGGAAACACCATATATTTT
- 13 TRBJ1-2 TRBD1 TRBV11-3 CASSRTGEYGYTF TGTGCCAGCAGTCGGACAGGGGAATATGGCTACACCTTC
- 14 TRBJ1-6 TRBD1 TRBV2 CASSGQGKISPLHF TGTGCCAGCAGTGGACAGGGCAAAATTTCACCCCTCCACTTT
- 15 TRBJ1-2 - TRBV7-9 CASSLGSGRAGGYTF TGTGCCAGCAGCCTAGGGAGCGGTCGGGCCGGGGGCTACACCTTC
- 14 TRBJ1-5 - TRBV19 CASSIMAGNQPQHF TGTGCCAGTAGTATAATGGCAGGGAATCAGCCCCAGCATTTT
- 13 TRBJ2-1 TRBD1 TRBV11-2 CASGDRAYNEQFF TGTGCCAGCGGGGACAGGGCGTACAATGAGCAGTTCTTC
- 17 TRBJ2-7 TRBD2 TRBV4-2 CASSQDLRVGGQNEQYF TGTGCCAGCAGCCAAGATCTTAGGGTGGGAGGGCAAAACGAGCAGTACTTC
- 16 TRBJ2-1 - TRBV28 CASSWSSVRSYNEQFF TGTGCCAGCAGTTGGTCTAGCGTCAGATCTTACAATGAGCAGTTCTTC
- 13 TRBJ1-6 - TRBV12-3/TRBV12-4 CASSIQGNSPLHF TGTGCCAGCAGTATACAGGGAAATTCACCCCTCCACTTT
- 14 TRBJ1-2 - TRBV9 CASSPGWINYGYTF TGTGCCAGCAGCCCAGGGTGGATAAACTATGGCTACACCTTC
- 17 TRBJ1-4 - TRBV5-6 CASSLGVLGGANEKLFF TGTGCCAGCAGCTTGGGGGTTCTTGGAGGTGCTAATGAAAAACTGTTTTTT
- 16 TRBJ2-2 TRBD1 TRBV11-2 CASSPVQGAHSGELFF TGTGCCAGCAGCCCCGTGCAGGGGGCGCATTCCGGGGAGCTGTTTTTT